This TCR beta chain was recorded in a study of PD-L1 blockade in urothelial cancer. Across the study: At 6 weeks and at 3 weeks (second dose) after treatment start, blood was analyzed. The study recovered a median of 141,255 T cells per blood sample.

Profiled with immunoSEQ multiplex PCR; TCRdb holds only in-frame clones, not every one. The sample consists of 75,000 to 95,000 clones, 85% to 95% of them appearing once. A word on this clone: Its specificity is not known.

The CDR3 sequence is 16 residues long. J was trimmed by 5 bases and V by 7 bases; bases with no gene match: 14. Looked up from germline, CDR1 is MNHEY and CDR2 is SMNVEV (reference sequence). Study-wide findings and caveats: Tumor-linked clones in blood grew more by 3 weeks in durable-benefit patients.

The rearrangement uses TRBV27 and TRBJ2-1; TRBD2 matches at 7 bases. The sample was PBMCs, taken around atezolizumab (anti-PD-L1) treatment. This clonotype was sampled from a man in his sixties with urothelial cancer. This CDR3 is CASTEGSGKSNNEQFF. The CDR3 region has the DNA TGTGCCAGCACCGAAGGGAGCGGGAAGAGTAACAATGAGCAGTTCTTC.